The next 6 T cell receptor beta chains were all read from a single sample in a study of a mutant IDH1 vaccine in newly diagnosed glioma. Clones were sequenced by immunoSEQ multiplex PCR, and TCRdb holds only the in-frame ones, with some missing. Found here are fewer than 85,000 clones, approximately 86% of them singletons; the top ten hold 2.9%. Time point noted: baseline, week 1 (first vaccination visit). Regarding treatment: pre-vaccination baseline after standard-of-care therapy. Material: PBMCs, obtained from a glioma patient treated with radiotherapy, temozolomide or both. These receptors all stem from a man aged 30 to 45 with glioma.

The chain employs TRBV5-1 and TRBJ1-6, with D possibly TRBD1 on 6 matching bases. Trimming left V 0 bases short and J 0 bases short, with 13 bases between. Germline assignment: CDR1 SGHRS and CDR2 YFSETQ. The CDR3 totals 18 residues. The DNA for the CDR3 is TGCGCCAGCAGCTTGGGAGACAGGCGAAGCTCCTATAATTCACCCCTCCACTTT. It translates to CASSLGDRRSSYNSPLHF.

The CDR3 DNA reads as TGTGCCAGTAGCTGGACAGGGGGTGGGGAGACCCAGTACTTC. Translated, it gives CASSWTGGGETQYF. The chain recombines TRBV19 with TRBJ2-5, with TRBD1 matching over 10 bases. CDR3 length equals 14 residues. V lost 6 bases and J lost 5; bases outside the gene matches: 6. CDR1 is LNHDA, CDR2 SQIVND, per germline (reference sequence).

CDR3 sequence (DNA): TGTGCCAGCAGTCCATACGACAGGGGAAACACCATATATTTT. It translates to CASSPYDRGNTIYF. The rearrangement uses TRBV28 and TRBJ1-3; possible D gene TRBD1, 6 bases. From germline, CDR1 is MDHEN and CDR2 SYDVKM. The CDR3 runs to 14 residues. Trimming removed 5 bases at V and 4 bases at J, with 12 bases between. Based on the CDR3 plus reference TRBV28 and TRBJ1-3, the full variable domain is DVKVTQSSRYLVKRTGEKVFLECVQDMDHENMFWYRQDPGLGLRLIYFSYDVKMKEKGDIPEGYSVSREKKERFSLILESASTNQTSMYLCASSPYDRGNTIYFGEGSWLTVV.

Of note for this clone: At one boundary the junction diverges from the germline segment, which might be a read error. V usage is TRBV27 and J usage is TRBJ2-7; 7 positions match TRBD2. CDR3 length: 16 residues. Germline loops: CDR1 MNHEY, CDR2 SMNVEV (reference sequence). The CDR3 is CASSLAGDASSHEQYF. CDR3 sequence (DNA): TGTGCCAGCAGTTTGGCGGGGGACGCCAGCTCCCACGAGCAGTACTTC.

The chain couples TRBV30 to TRBJ2-2; D uncertain. The V gene's germline CDR1 is GTSNPN and CDR2 SVGIG (reference sequence). CDR3 length: 13 amino acids. V shed 2 bases and J shed 4 bases, with 8 bases lying between them. The chain's CDR3 is CAWSTDFTGELFF. The CDR3 nucleotides are TGTGCCTGGAGTACCGATTTCACCGGGGAGCTGTTTTTT. The complete variable domain, with remaining parts taken from reference TRBV30 and TRBJ2-2, reads SQTIHQWPATLVQPVGSPLSLECTVEGTSNPNLYWYRQAAGRGLQLLFYSVGIGQISSEVPQNLSASRPQDRQFILSSKKLLLSDSGFYLCAWSTDFTGELFFGEGSRLTVL.

CDR3 coding DNA: TGTGCCAGCAGTTGGACAGAAAATCAGCCCCAGCATTTT. It translates to CASSWTENQPQHF. The J gene is TRBJ1-5, the V gene TRBV5-8, with a weak D call TRBD1 (6 bases). The CDR3 covers 13 residues. Germline values: CDR1 SGHTS, CDR2 YDEGEE. V was cut by 5 bases and J by 4 bases, with 10 bases left in between. The full variable domain, completed using reference TRBV5-8 and TRBJ1-5, is EAGVTQSPTHLIKTRGQQATLRCSPISGHTSVYWYQQALGLGLQFLLWYDEGEERNRGNFPPRFSGRQFPNYSSELNVNALELEDSALYLCASSWTENQPQHFGDGTRLSIL.